This T cell receptor (beta chain) is drawn from a study of breast tumors, draining lymph nodes, adjacent tissues. This clonotype was counted ten times or more. Its antigen is currently unknown. Germline-derived CDR1 and CDR2 are SGHDN and FVKESK. This CDR3 comprises 12 residues. The ends were cut back, 7 bases at V and 6 bases at J, with 10 bases in the middle. TCRdb reprocessed the multiplex PCR reads via MiXCR and lists one record per CDR3 protein. Of fewer than 80,000 distinct CDR3 sequences detected, around 43% appear once; the ten largest clones hold 8.4%. Study results and caveats: Tumor TCR diversity was below lymph nodes but above nontumor tissue. Luminal-like breast cancer showed significantly higher tumor–nontumor repertoire similarity than basal-like.

The sequenced material came from breast tumor tissue. The chain joins TRBV14 to TRBJ2-1, with a tentative D call TRBD2 (6 bases). This TCR came from a female donor with breast cancer. Some clones in this sample may be carry-over from other donors' samples. The CDR3 here is CASMGTFNEQFF. The CDR3 coding sequence is TGTGCCAGCATGGGGACTTTCAATGAGCAGTTCTTC.